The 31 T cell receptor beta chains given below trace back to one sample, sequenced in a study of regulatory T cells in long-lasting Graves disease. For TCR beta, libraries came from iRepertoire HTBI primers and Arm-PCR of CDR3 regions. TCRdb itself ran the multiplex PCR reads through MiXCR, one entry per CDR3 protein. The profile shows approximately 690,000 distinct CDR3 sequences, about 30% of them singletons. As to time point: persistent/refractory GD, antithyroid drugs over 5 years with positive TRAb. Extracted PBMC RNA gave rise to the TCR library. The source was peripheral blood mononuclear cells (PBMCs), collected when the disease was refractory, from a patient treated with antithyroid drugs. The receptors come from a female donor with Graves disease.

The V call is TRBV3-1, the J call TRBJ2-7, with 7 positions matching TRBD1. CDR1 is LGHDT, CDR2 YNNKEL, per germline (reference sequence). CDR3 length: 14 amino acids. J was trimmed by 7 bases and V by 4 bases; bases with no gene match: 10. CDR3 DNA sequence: TGTGCCAGCAGCCGAACAGGGGCAGGACGGGAGCAGTACTTC. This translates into CASSRTGAGREQYF.

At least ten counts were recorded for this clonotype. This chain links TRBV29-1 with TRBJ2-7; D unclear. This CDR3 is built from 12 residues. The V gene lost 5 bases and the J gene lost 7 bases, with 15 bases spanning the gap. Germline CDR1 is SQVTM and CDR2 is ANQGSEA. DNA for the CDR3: TGCAGCGTTCTCGGTGAAGTGAGGGAGCAGTACTTC. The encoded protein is CSVLGEVREQYF.

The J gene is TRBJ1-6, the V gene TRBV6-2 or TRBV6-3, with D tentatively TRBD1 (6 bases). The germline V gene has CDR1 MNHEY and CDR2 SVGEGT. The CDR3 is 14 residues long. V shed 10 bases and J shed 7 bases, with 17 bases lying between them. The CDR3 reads CATRGGGRNSPLHF. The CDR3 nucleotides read TGTGCCACCAGGGGAGGCGGCAGGAATTCACCCCTCCACTTT.

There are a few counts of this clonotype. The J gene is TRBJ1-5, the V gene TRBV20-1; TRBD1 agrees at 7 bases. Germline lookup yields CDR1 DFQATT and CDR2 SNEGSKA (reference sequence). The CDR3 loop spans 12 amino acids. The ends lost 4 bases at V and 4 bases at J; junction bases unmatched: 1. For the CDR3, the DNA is TGCAGTGCTACAGGGGGGAATCAGCCCCAGCATTTT. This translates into CSATGGNQPQHF.

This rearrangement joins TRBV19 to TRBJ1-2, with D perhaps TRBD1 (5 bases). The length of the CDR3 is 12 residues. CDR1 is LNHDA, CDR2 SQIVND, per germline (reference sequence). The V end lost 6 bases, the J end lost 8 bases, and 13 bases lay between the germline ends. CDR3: CASREGPRGYTF. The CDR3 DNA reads TGTGCCAGTAGGGAGGGACCTCGGGGCTACACCTTC.

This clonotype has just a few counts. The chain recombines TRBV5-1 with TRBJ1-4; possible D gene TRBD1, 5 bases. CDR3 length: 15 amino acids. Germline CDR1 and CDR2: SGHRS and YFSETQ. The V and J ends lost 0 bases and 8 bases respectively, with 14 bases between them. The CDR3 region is CASSLEGTRKEKLFF. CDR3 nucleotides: TGCGCCAGCAGCTTGGAGGGGACCAGAAAGGAAAAACTGTTTTTT.

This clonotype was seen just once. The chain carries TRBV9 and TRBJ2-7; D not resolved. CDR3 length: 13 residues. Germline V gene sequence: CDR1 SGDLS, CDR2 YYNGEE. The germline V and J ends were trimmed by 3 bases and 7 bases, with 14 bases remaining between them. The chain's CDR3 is CASSARSFGEQYF. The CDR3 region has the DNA TGTGCCAGCAGCGCCCGGTCCTTTGGGGAGCAGTACTTC.

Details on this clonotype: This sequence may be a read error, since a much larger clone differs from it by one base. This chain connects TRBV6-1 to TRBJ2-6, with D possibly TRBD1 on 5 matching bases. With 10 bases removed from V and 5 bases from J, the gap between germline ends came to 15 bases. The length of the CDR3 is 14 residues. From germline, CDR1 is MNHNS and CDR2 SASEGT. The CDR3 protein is CANRSGFRANVLTF. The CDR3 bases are TGTGCCAACAGGTCCGGGTTCAGGGCCAACGTCCTGACTTTC.

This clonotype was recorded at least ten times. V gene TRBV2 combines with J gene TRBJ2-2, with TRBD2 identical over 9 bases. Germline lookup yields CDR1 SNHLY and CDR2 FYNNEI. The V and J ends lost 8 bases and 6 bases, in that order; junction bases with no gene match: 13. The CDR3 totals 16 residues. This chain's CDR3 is CASLRDAGGPAGELFF. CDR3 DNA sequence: TGTGCCAGCCTAAGGGACGCGGGAGGGCCCGCCGGGGAGCTGTTTTTT.

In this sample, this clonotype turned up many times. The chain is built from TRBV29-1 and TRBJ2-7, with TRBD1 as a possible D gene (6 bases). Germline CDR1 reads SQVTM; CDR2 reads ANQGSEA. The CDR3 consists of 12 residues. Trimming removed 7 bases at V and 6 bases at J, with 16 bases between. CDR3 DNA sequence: TGCAGCGGGGGGCAAGTAGGGGGCGAGCAGTACTTC. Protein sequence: CSGGQVGGEQYF.

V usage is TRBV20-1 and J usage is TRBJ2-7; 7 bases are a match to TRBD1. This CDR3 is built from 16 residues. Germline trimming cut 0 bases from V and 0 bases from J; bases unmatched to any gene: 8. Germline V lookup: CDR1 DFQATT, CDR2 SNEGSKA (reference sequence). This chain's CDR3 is CSARDAAGTVSYEQYF. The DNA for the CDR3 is TGCAGTGCTAGAGATGCCGCCGGGACAGTCTCCTACGAGCAGTACTTC.

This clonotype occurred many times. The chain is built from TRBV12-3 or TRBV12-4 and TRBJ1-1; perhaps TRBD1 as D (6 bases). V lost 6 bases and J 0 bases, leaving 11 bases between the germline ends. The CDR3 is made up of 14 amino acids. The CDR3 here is CASSRQAMNTEAFF. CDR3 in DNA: TGTGCCAGCAGCCGACAGGCCATGAACACTGAAGCTTTCTTT.

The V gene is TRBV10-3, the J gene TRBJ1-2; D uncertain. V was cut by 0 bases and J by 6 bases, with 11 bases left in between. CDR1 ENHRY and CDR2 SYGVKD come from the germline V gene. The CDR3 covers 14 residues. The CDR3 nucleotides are TGTGCCATCAGTGAGTCCGGGAGCCGCCATGGCTACACCTTC. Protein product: CAISESGSRHGYTF.

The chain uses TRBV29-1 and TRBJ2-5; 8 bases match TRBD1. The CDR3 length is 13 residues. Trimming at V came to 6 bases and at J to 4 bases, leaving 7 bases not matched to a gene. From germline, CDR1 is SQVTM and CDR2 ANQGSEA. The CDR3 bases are TGCAGCGTGATGACAGGGGTGTTAGAGACCCAGTACTTC. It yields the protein CSVMTGVLETQYF.

In nucleotides, the CDR3 is TGTGCCAGCAGATCAGGGGCCGTCATTCCTAATTCACCCCTCCACTTT. Its translation is CASRSGAVIPNSPLHF. The gene calls are TRBV6-1 and TRBJ1-6; D may be TRBD1 (6 bases). This CDR3 has 16 amino acids. Trimming left V 6 bases short and J 6 bases short, with 18 bases between. Germline-derived CDR1 and CDR2 are MNHNS and SASEGT.

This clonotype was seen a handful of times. For the CDR3, the DNA is TGTGCCAGCAGTTACGGAGACACTTTTTATCAGCCCCAGCATTTT. Protein product: CASSYGDTFYQPQHF. The chain joins TRBV6-2 or TRBV6-3 to TRBJ1-5; D uncertain. Germline V gives CDR1 MNHEY, CDR2 SVGEGT. This CDR3 spans 15 amino acids. Trimming left V 2 bases short and J 5 bases short, with 13 bases between.

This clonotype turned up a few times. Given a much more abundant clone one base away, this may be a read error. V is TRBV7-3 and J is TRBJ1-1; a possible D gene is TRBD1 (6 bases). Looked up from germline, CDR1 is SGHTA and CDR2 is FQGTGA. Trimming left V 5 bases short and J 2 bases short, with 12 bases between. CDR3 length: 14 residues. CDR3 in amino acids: CASSPTGINTEAFF. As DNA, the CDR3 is TGTGCCAGCAGCCCAACAGGGATTAACACTGAAGCTTTCTTT.

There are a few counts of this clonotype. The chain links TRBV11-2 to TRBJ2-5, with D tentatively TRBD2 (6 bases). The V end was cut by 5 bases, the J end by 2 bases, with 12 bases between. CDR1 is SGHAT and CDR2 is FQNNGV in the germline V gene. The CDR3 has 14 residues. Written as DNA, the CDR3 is TGTGCCAGCAGCCCCCTAGCGATTCAAGAGACCCAGTACTTC. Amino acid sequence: CASSPLAIQETQYF.

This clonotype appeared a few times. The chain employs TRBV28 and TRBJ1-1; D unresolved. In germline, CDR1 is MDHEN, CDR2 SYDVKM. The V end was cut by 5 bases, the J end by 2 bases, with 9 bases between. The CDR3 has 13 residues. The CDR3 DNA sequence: TGTGCCAGCAGTGTTGAGATAAACACTGAAGCTTTCTTT. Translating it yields CASSVEINTEAFF. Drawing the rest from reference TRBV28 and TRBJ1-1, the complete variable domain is DVKVTQSSRYLVKRTGEKVFLECVQDMDHENMFWYRQDPGLGLRLIYFSYDVKMKEKGDIPEGYSVSREKKERFSLILESASTNQTSMYLCASSVEINTEAFFGQGTRLTVV.

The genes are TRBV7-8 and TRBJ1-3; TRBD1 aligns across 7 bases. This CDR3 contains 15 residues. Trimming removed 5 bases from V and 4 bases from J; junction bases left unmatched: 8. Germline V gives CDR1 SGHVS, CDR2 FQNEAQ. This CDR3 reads CASSIDRVKGNTIYF. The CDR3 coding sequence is TGTGCCAGCAGCATCGACAGGGTAAAAGGAAACACCATATATTTT.

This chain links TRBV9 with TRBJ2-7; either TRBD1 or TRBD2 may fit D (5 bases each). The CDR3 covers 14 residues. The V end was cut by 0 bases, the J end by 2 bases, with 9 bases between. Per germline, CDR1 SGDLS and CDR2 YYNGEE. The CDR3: CASSVGGTTYEQYF. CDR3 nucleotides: TGTGCCAGCAGCGTAGGGGGGACCACCTACGAGCAGTACTTC.

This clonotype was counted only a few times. CDR3 sequence reads: CSVAGFGQETQYF. The CDR3, as DNA: TGCAGCGTAGCAGGGTTCGGCCAAGAGACCCAGTACTTC. The chain links TRBV29-1 to TRBJ2-5; a weak D match, TRBD1 (5 bases). The germline CDR1 and CDR2 sequences are SQVTM and ANQGSEA. V was clipped by 6 bases and J by 1 base, with 12 bases between them. CDR3 size: 13 residues.

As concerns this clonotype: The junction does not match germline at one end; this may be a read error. The DNA for the CDR3 is TGTGCCAGCAGTGAAAAAGGGGCGGCCCCGGGACTCCACTTC. It specifies CASSEKGAAPGLHF. The J gene is TRBJ2-7, the V gene TRBV6-1; D may be TRBD2 (6 bases). The CDR3 extends over 14 amino acids. Germline V gives CDR1 MNHNS, CDR2 SASEGT.

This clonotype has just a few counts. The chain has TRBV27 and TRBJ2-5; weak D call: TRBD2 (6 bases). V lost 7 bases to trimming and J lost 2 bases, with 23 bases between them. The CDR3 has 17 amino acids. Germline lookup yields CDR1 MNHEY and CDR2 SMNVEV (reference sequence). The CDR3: CASTPTLAAGTQETQYF. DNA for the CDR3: TGTGCCAGCACCCCAACCCTTGCCGCCGGGACTCAAGAGACCCAGTACTTC.

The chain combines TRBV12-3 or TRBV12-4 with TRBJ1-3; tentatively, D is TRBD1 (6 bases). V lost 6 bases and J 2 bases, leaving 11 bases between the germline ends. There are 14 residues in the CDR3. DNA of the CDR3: TGTGCCAGCAGGACAGGTACTCCTGGAAACACCATATATTTT. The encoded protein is CASRTGTPGNTIYF.

The CDR3 DNA is TGTGCCAGCAGCTCGCCCGAGACGTATGAGCAGTTCTTC. Translation gives CASSSPETYEQFF. This chain joins TRBV11-3 and TRBJ2-1; D not resolved. There are 13 residues in the CDR3. Between the trimmed V and J ends, which lost 4 bases and 8 bases, there was a span of 12 bases. Per germline, CDR1 SGHNT and CDR2 YENEEA.

CDR3 bases: TGCAGTGCTAGATCGGGACAGGGTGAGACCCAGTACTTC. This sequence encodes CSARSGQGETQYF. The genes are TRBV20-1 and TRBJ2-5; 9 bases match TRBD1. The J segment lost 5 bases and the V segment lost 2 bases, leaving 3 bases of the junction unmatched. The CDR3 covers 13 residues. Germline V gene lookup returns CDR1 DFQATT and CDR2 SNEGSKA (reference sequence).

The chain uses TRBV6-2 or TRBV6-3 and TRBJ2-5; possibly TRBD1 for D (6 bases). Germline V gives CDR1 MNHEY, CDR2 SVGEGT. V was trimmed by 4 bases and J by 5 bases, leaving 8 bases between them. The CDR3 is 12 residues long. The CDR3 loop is CASSWTDETQYF. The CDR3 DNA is TGTGCCAGCAGTTGGACAGACGAGACCCAGTACTTC.

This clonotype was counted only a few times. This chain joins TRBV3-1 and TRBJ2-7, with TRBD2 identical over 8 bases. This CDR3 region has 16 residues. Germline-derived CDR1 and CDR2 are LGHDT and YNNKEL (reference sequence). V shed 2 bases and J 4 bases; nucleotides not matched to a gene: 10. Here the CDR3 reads CASSQRPTSGKYEQYF. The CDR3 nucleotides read TGTGCCAGCAGCCAACGCCCTACTAGCGGTAAATACGAGCAGTACTTC.

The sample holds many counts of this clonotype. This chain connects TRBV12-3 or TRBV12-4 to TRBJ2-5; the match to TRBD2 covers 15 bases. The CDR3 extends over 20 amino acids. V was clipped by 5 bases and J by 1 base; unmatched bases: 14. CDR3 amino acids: CASSTRGGLAGGRRQETQYF. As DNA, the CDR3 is TGTGCCAGCAGTACTCGGGGTGGACTAGCGGGAGGGCGACGCCAAGAGACCCAGTACTTC.

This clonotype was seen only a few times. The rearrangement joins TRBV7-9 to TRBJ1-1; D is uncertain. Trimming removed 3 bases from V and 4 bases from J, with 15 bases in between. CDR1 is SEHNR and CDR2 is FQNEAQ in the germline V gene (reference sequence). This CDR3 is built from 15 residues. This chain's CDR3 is CASSFLEQGLTEAFF. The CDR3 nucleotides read TGTGCCAGCAGCTTCCTTGAACAAGGACTCACTGAAGCTTTCTTT.